One and the same sample provided the 20 T cell receptor beta chains below, sequenced in a study of T cell responses to AZD1222 COVID-19 vaccine. The table came from immunoSEQ multiplex PCR; TCRdb's copy has only in-frame clones and leaves some out. Of roughly 40,000 clones in the sample, about three quarters were seen once. Here the sequenced sample was peripheral blood, taken on day 0 of AZD1222 vaccination. The receptors were sampled from an adult in good health.

This chain joins TRBV13 and TRBJ1-5; D not certain. Germline assignment: CDR1 PRHDT and CDR2 FYEKMQ (reference sequence). V was cut by 1 base and J by 2 bases, with 3 bases left in between. The length of the CDR3 is 13 residues. The CDR3 DNA follows: TGTGCCAGCAGCTTAGACCGCAATCAGCCCCAGCATTTT. It yields the protein CASSLDRNQPQHF.

This chain links TRBV4-2 with TRBJ2-7, with D possibly called TRBD1 or TRBD2 (6 bases each). Trimming left V 5 bases short and J 6 bases short, with 17 bases between. This CDR3 is built from 14 residues. Germline V gene sequence: CDR1 LGHNA, CDR2 YNFKEQ. The DNA of the CDR3 is TGTGCCAGCAGCGCGGGCCAGAGGGGGGCCGAGCAGTACTTC. Translated: CASSAGQRGAEQYF.

The chain couples TRBV18 to TRBJ1-2, with TRBD1 as a possible D gene (6 bases). The germline V and J ends were trimmed by 1 base and 8 bases, with 14 bases remaining between them. The CDR3 has 14 amino acids. Germline lookup yields CDR1 KGHSH and CDR2 LQKENI. The CDR3 nucleotides are TGTGCCAGCTCACCACAGGCGCAGGGGCAAGGCTACACCTTC. This sequence encodes CASSPQAQGQGYTF.

This chain uses TRBV5-4 with TRBJ2-1; the match to TRBD1 covers 9 bases. This CDR3 has 16 amino acids. CDR1 SGHNT and CDR2 YYREEE come from the germline V gene (reference sequence). The junction had 11 bases not matched to a gene; V was cut back by 4 bases and J by 6 bases. CDR3 nucleotides: TGTGCCAGCAGCGTCGGACCTCGGACAGGGGTCAATGAGCAGTTCTTC. It specifies CASSVGPRTGVNEQFF.

V usage is TRBV7-9 and J usage is TRBJ1-2, with a weak D call TRBD1 (6 bases). Trimming took off 5 bases at V and 0 bases at J, with 19 bases between the two ends. This CDR3 comprises 17 residues. Germline V gives CDR1 SEHNR, CDR2 FQNEAQ (reference sequence). The CDR3 sequence is CASSQKSTGSPNYGYTF. DNA for the CDR3: TGTGCCAGCAGCCAGAAGTCGACAGGTTCCCCTAACTATGGCTACACCTTC.

This clone was observed a handful of times. The V gene is TRBV7-2, the J gene TRBJ2-1; TRBD1 is a possible D gene (6 bases). The CDR3 runs 15 residues. Germline values: CDR1 SGHTA, CDR2 FQGNSA. The V end was cut by 5 bases, the J end by 5 bases, with 16 bases between. DNA for the CDR3: TGTGCCAGCAGCCACACTTCAGGGGCGGACAATGAGCAGTTCTTC. Residues: CASSHTSGADNEQFF.

This clone appeared a single time. The rearrangement joins TRBV27 to TRBJ2-1; 8 positions match TRBD2. Germline V gene sequence: CDR1 MNHEY, CDR2 SMNVEV (reference sequence). With 9 bases clipped from V and 2 bases from J, the junction kept 9 bases outside the gene matches. There are 15 residues in the CDR3. The DNA of the CDR3 is TGTGCCAGTACAACTGGCGGGGGGACCTACAATGAGCAGTTCTTC. Protein product: CASTTGGGTYNEQFF.

This chain uses TRBV18 with TRBJ2-1; TRBD1 matches 9 bases. V was clipped by 6 bases and J by 8 bases; unmatched bases: 8. This CDR3 spans 14 amino acids. CDR1 KGHSH and CDR2 LQKENI come from the germline V gene. The CDR3: CASSPDRGFDEQFF. In DNA, the CDR3 is TGTGCCAGCTCTCCGGACAGGGGCTTCGATGAGCAGTTCTTC.

This chain connects TRBV27 to TRBJ1-1; 12 bases line up with TRBD1. CDR1 is MNHEY and CDR2 is SMNVEV in the germline V gene (reference sequence). V dropped 6 bases and J dropped 4; count of bases not matched to a gene: 15. This CDR3 comprises 18 residues. Written as DNA, the CDR3 is TGTGCCAGCAGCCCTAAAGCAGGGACAGGGGGCTGGGTCACTGAAGCTTTCTTT. This codes for CASSPKAGTGGWVTEAFF.

The V gene is TRBV25-1, the J gene TRBJ1-6, with D uncertain. The V gene's germline CDR1 is MGHDK and CDR2 SYGVNS. This CDR3 comprises 18 residues. The V end was cut by 3 bases, the J end by 0 bases, with 15 bases between. Here the CDR3 DNA reads TGTGCCAGCAGTGAGGGTTTCGGAGGAAGCTCCTATAATTCACCCCTCCACTTT. It translates to CASSEGFGGSSYNSPLHF. Full variable domain (rest looked up from reference TRBV25-1 and TRBJ1-6): EADIYQTPRYLVIGTGKKITLECSQTMGHDKMYWYQQDPGMELHLIHYSYGVNSTEKGDLSSESTVSRIRTEHFPLTLESARPSHTSQYLCASSEGFGGSSYNSPLHFGNGTRLTVT.

The chain has TRBV12-2 and TRBJ2-3; TRBD2, as called in the table, went unchecked against the DNA. TRBV12-2 constitutes a pseudogene. The CDR3 consists of 13 residues. This CDR3 is CARAPARADTQYF. CDR3 nucleotide sequence: TGTGCAAGGGCCCCGGCACGGGCAGATACGCAGTATTTT.

The rearrangement uses TRBV28 and TRBJ1-6; 11 bases match TRBD1. Per germline, CDR1 MDHEN and CDR2 SYDVKM. Germline trimming cut 5 bases from V and 10 bases from J; bases unmatched to any gene: 10. The CDR3 sequence is 16 residues long. The CDR3 nucleotides read TGTGCCAGCAGTGCGCAGGCCGGGACAGGGGGGTCACCCCTCCACTTT. Amino acids: CASSAQAGTGGSPLHF.

The chain carries TRBV11-2 and TRBJ2-3; the D gene is possibly TRBD2 (5 bases). Germline V gives CDR1 SGHAT, CDR2 FQNNGV. The CDR3 is 14 amino acids. Trimming left V 1 base short and J 2 bases short, with 7 bases between. CDR3 amino acids: CASSLGRTTDTQYF. The DNA for the CDR3 is TGTGCCAGCAGCTTAGGGAGGACCACAGATACGCAGTATTTT. Looking up the rest from reference TRBV11-2 and TRBJ2-3 gives the full variable domain: EAGVAQSPRYKIIEKRQSVAFWCNPISGHATLYWYQQILGQGPKLLIQFQNNGVVDDSQLPKDRFSAERLKGVDSTLKIQPAKLEDSAVYLCASSLGRTTDTQYFGPGTRLTVL.

A few counts support this clone. The rearrangement joins TRBV10-3 to TRBJ1-2; unclear D gene. The CDR3 is 13 residues long. The germline V gene encodes CDR1 ENHRY and CDR2 SYGVKD. Deletions cut 4 bases from V and 0 bases from J, with 6 bases between. The CDR3 DNA sequence: TGTGCCATCAGTGGAGGAACTAACTATGGCTACACCTTC. Translated: CAISGGTNYGYTF.

The V call is TRBV29-1, the J call TRBJ1-2; D remains ambiguous. CDR3 length: 13 residues. Per germline, CDR1 SQVTM and CDR2 ANQGSEA. V was shortened by 4 bases and J by 8 bases, with 17 bases between the two germline ends. The CDR3 loop is CSVGEEYNRGYTF. In nucleotides, the CDR3 is TGCAGCGTTGGGGAGGAATACAATCGGGGCTACACCTTC.

This clone appeared once. V gene TRBV6-5 combines with J gene TRBJ1-1, with 7 bases aligning to TRBD1. The V gene's germline CDR1 is MNHEY and CDR2 SVGAGI. The J segment lost 7 bases and the V segment lost 0 bases, leaving 5 bases of the junction unmatched. The CDR3 runs to 14 residues. As DNA, the CDR3 is TGTGCCAGCAGTTACTCTGAGGGGGCTGTTGAAGCTTTCTTT. Translated: CASSYSEGAVEAFF.

The V gene is TRBV7-8, the J gene TRBJ2-2, with D perhaps TRBD2 (6 bases). Trimming took off 0 bases at V and 4 bases at J, with 15 bases between the two ends. There are 17 residues in the CDR3. Germline V gene data show CDR1 as SGHVS and CDR2 as FQNEAQ. The CDR3: CASSLAGGTHITGELFF. In DNA, the CDR3 is TGTGCCAGCAGCTTAGCTGGTGGGACTCATATCACCGGGGAGCTGTTTTTT. Full variable domain (missing parts from reference TRBV7-8 and TRBJ2-2): GAGVSQSPRYKVAKRGQDVALRCDPISGHVSLFWYQQALGQGPEFLTYFQNEAQLDKSGLPSDRFFAERPEGSVSTLKIQRTQQEDSAVYLCASSLAGGTHITGELFFGEGSRLTVL.

The V call is TRBV28, the J call TRBJ1-2; maybe TRBD1 (5 bases). Germline CDR1 and CDR2: MDHEN and SYDVKM. The CDR3 has 14 residues. With 6 bases removed from V and 3 bases from J, the gap between germline ends came to 14 bases. CDR3 in amino acids: CASSSGGTDYGYTF. CDR3 in DNA: TGTGCCAGCAGCTCCGGGGGGACGGACTATGGCTACACCTTC.

The chain has TRBV28 and TRBJ1-5; possible D gene TRBD1, 5 bases. Per germline, CDR1 MDHEN and CDR2 SYDVKM. V was shortened by 6 bases and J by 5 bases, with 17 bases between the two germline ends. CDR3 length: 15 residues. The CDR3 region has the DNA TGTGCCAGCAGGCCGAGTTCCGGGACCCATCAGCCCCAGCATTTT. This translates into CASRPSSGTHQPQHF.

The chain employs TRBV28 and TRBJ1-5; D gene uncertain. CDR3 length equals 12 residues. Trimming pared 6 bases from V and 9 bases from J, leaving 12 bases between. Per the germline V gene, CDR1 is MDHEN and CDR2 is SYDVKM. The CDR3 spells CASRLSDGPQHF. The CDR3 DNA is TGTGCCAGCAGACTCTCCGATGGGCCCCAGCATTTT.